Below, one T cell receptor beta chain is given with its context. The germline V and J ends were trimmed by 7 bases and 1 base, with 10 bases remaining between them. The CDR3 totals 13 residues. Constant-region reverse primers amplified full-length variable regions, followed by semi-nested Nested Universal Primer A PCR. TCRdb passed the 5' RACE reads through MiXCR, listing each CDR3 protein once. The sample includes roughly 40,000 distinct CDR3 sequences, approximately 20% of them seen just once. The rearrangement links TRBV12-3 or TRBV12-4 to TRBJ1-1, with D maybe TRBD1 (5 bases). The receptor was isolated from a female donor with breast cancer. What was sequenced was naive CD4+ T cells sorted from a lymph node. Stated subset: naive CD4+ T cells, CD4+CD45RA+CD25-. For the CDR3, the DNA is TGTGCCAGCACCCCCGACAGGAACACTGAAGCTTTCTTT. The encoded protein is CASTPDRNTEAFF.